This note documents a single TCR beta chain sequence. Its antigen is not known. The data were obtained in a study of a mutant IDH1 vaccine in newly diagnosed glioma. Study information: In some groups vaccination began 4-6 weeks post-radiotherapy; others received it with temozolomide.

Germline V lookup: CDR1 MGHRA, CDR2 YSYEKL. J lost 6 bases, V lost 5 bases, and 3 bases had no gene match. The CDR3 contains 14 residues. The method was immunoSEQ multiplex PCR; TCRdb's version includes in-frame clones alone and lacks a portion of them. The sample lists around 41,000 clones; over 70% were seen once. Indicated time point: week 23, last vaccination. A 20-mer mutant IDH1 peptide at 300 ug was injected subcutaneously with topical imiquimod. This chain links TRBV4-1 with TRBJ1-6, with 8 bases aligning to TRBD1. The sequencing here drew on PBMCs, taken from a glioma patient whose treatment included an IDH1 peptide vaccine. This clonotype originated in a middle-aged woman with glioma. Some clones in this sample may be carry-over from other donors' samples. The CDR3 DNA is TGCGCCAGCAGCACAGACAGGGGTAATTCACCCCTCCACTTT. Its protein product is CASSTDRGNSPLHF.